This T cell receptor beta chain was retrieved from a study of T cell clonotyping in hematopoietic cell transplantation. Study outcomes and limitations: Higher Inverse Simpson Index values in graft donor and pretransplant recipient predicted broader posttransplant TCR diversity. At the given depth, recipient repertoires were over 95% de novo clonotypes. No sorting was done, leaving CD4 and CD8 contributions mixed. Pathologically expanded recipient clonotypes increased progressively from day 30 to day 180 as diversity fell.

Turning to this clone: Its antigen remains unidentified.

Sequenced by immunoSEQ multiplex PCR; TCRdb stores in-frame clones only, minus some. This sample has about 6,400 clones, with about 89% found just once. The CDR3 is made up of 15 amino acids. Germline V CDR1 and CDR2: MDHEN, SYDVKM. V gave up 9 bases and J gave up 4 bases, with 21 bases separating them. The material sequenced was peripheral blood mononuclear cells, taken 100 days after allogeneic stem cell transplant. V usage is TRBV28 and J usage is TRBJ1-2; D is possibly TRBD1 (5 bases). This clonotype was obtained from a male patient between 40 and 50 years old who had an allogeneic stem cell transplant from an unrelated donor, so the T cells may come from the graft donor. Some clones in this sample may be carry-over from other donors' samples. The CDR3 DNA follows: TGTGCCAGTACCGGCGAGGGACTCGAGAGCTATGGCTACACCTTC. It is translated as CASTGEGLESYGYTF.